The text below deals with one T cell receptor beta chain. What it binds is not known. This record belongs to a study of blood T cells in healthy people across ages. Notes on the study in general: Significant beta diversity loss was already apparent by age approximately 38, declining roughly linearly.

Each individual donor underwent a draw of approximately 10 milliliters of peripheral blood. A second PCR, run for 7 to 11 cycles, used a sample-barcoded 5' primer plus a J-beta primer mix. TCRdb recomputed calls from the 5' RACE reads with MiXCR, one row per CDR3 protein. The sample includes under 1 million distinct CDR3 sequences, 40% to 50% seen only once; the top ten take roughly a fifth. V shed 5 bases, J shed 7 bases, and the junction held 12 bases outside the gene matches. The CDR3 spans 15 residues. Germline lookup yields CDR1 KGHDR and CDR2 SFDVKD. The sample was blood. J is TRBJ2-5 and V is TRBV24-1; TRBD1 matches 7 bases. The sequence came from a man aged 55 to 70 in good health. The CDR3 DNA reads as TGTGCCACCAGTGCCGTGACGGCTTCAGGGGGGACCCAGTACTTC. As protein: CATSAVTASGGTQYF.